This TCR beta chain is drawn from a study of siplizumab effects on memory and regulatory T cells. General study results and limits: Mappable alloreactive CD4+ clones were on average approximately 72% Treg-derived with siplizumab, less than 30% in controls. Significant reduction of alloreactive sequences traceable to unstimulated CD4+ memory cells was observed with siplizumab.

Trimming took off 5 bases at V and 2 bases at J, with 12 bases between the two ends. The CDR3 has 14 amino acids. The germline CDR1 and CDR2 sequences are SSHAT and FNYEAQ (reference sequence). With respect to this clone: Its target is unknown.

TCRdb's table, derived via immunoSEQ multiplex PCR, lists solely in-frame clones and lacks some. The sample yields around 77,000 clones, less than 95% seen once. The receptor was isolated from a human donor in good health. The V call is TRBV7-7, the J call TRBJ2-5; D is possibly TRBD2 (5 bases). Sequenced material: CD8+ T cells sorted from blood. The CDR3 coding sequence is TGTGCCAGCAGCCCGCCGGGGTATCAAGAGACCCAGTACTTC. Translated, it gives CASSPPGYQETQYF.